Given below is one T cell receptor beta chain in context. The antigen is not known. Vbeta (60) and Jbeta (13) primers were used in the PCR. Clones were read by immunoSEQ multiplex PCR, and TCRdb kept only the in-frame ones, dropping some. The sample table sets out approximately 130,000 clones. Germline trimming cut 5 bases from V and 4 bases from J; bases unmatched to any gene: 10. CDR1 and CDR2 from the germline V gene are SGHAT and FQNNGV. The CDR3 length is 16 residues. The sample belongs to a study of cytomegalovirus exposure and HLA in healthy donors. Study-wide results and limits: The classifier reportedly diagnosed cytomegalovirus status with high specificity and sensitivity. In a later analysis, a missense DCLRE1C variant was linked to TCR beta V- and J-gene trimming. Most TCR sequences were uncommon, yet certain public TCRs appeared in many donors. Indistinguishable V segments such as TRBV6-2 and TRBV6-3 were excluded.

The chain is built from TRBV11-2 and TRBJ2-1, with 8 bases lining up with TRBD2. The sample taken for sequencing was PBMCs. The sequence was collected from a woman aged 55-70 years in good health and CMV-seronegative. The CDR3 nucleotides are TGTGCCAGCAGCGCGACTCCGGGACTAGTGTACAATGAGCAGTTCTTC. Translated, it gives CASSATPGLVYNEQFF.